Shown below are 15 T cell receptor beta chains from a single sample sequenced in a study of T cell responses to AZD1222 COVID-19 vaccine. The repertoire was sequenced with immunoSEQ multiplex PCR; TCRdb's copy has only in-frame clones and lacks some. This sample carries more than 100,000 clones, around 91% of them seen once, and the ten largest clones take over 1.5%. The source material was peripheral blood, sampled on day 0 of AZD1222 vaccination. The source is an adult in good health.

This clone was observed a few times. The V call is TRBV5-8, the J call TRBJ1-1; D unclear. The germline V gene has CDR1 SGHTS and CDR2 YDEGEE. Trimming pared 5 bases from V and 2 bases from J, leaving 10 bases between. The CDR3 sequence is 13 residues long. CDR3 residues: CASSNPPNTEAFF. In DNA, the CDR3 is TGTGCCAGCAGTAATCCGCCAAACACTGAAGCTTTCTTT.

The chain couples TRBV19 to TRBJ1-2; 8 bases match TRBD1. The CDR3 sequence is 15 residues long. Germline V gene data show CDR1 as LNHDA and CDR2 as SQIVND (reference sequence). Losses at the gene ends were 9 bases for V and 1 base for J; bases not matched to a gene: 10. The CDR3 loop reads CASSGGGTINYGYTF. For the CDR3, the DNA is TGTGCCAGCTCAGGGGGCGGAACCATTAACTATGGCTACACCTTC.

This clone has just a few counts. The chain carries TRBV24-1 and TRBJ2-7, with D hard to call. From germline, CDR1 is KGHDR and CDR2 SFDVKD. The CDR3 covers 10 residues. Trimming took off 8 bases at V and 3 bases at J, with 4 bases between the two ends. The CDR3 sequence: CATTSYEQYV. The CDR3 region has the DNA TGTGCCACCACGAGCTACGAGCAGTACGTC.

Notes on this clone: Other DNA sequences in this sample translate to the same CDR3. V and J are TRBV6-5 and TRBJ1-1, with D perhaps TRBD1 (5 bases). This CDR3 comprises 15 residues. The V end was cut by 0 bases, the J end by 3 bases, with 11 bases between. The V gene's germline CDR1 is MNHEY and CDR2 SVGAGI. The chain's CDR3 is CASSYSRTGDTEAFF. In DNA, the CDR3 is TGTGCCAGCAGTTACTCTAGGACGGGGGACACTGAAGCTTTCTTT.

CDR3 in DNA: TGTGCCAGCAGCCGCGGGACTAGCGGTTACACCGGGGAGCTGTTTTTT. This sequence encodes CASSRGTSGYTGELFF. The rearrangement links TRBV13 to TRBJ2-2, with TRBD2 matching 11 bases. V lost 5 bases and J lost 3; bases outside the gene matches: 5. This CDR3 spans 16 amino acids. Per germline, CDR1 PRHDT and CDR2 FYEKMQ (reference sequence).

V gene TRBV15 combines with J gene TRBJ1-3, with D maybe TRBD1 (5 bases). CDR1 LNHNV and CDR2 YYDKDF come from the germline V gene (reference sequence). The CDR3 runs 15 residues. V was clipped by 0 bases and J by 1 base, with 7 bases between them. CDR3 residues: CATSRDRASGNTIYF. DNA for the CDR3: TGTGCCACCAGCAGAGACAGGGCGTCTGGAAACACCATATATTTT.

The rearrangement links TRBV7-3 to TRBJ1-1, with a weak D call TRBD1 (6 bases). V was trimmed by 5 bases and J by 0 bases, leaving 13 bases between them. The CDR3 length is 15 residues. Germline assignment: CDR1 SGHTA and CDR2 FQGTGA. The CDR3 DNA is TGTGCCAGCAGCCCGACGGGACAACTGAACACTGAAGCTTTCTTT. It translates to CASSPTGQLNTEAFF.

The V gene is TRBV5-4, the J gene TRBJ2-5, with 9 bases that match TRBD2. J lost 4 bases, V lost 0 bases, and 13 bases had no gene match. CDR1 and CDR2 (germline): SGHNT, YYREEE (reference sequence). The CDR3 is made up of 18 amino acids. CDR3 sequence reads: CASSLGLAGLGKGETQYF. The CDR3, as DNA: TGTGCCAGCAGCTTGGGCCTAGCGGGGTTGGGGAAGGGAGAGACCCAGTACTTC.

This chain joins TRBV3-1 (or the pseudogene TRBV3-2) and TRBJ1-3; TRBD1 might be the D (5 bases). The germline V gene encodes CDR1 LGHDT and CDR2 YNNKEL (reference sequence). The CDR3 extends over 14 amino acids. V was shortened by 3 bases and J by 2 bases, with 8 bases between the two germline ends. CDR3 DNA: TGTGCCAGCAGCCAGACAGTGACTGGAAACACCATATATTTT. It codes for CASSQTVTGNTIYF.

The V gene is TRBV5-1, the J gene TRBJ2-3, with D uncertain. V was trimmed by 0 bases and J by 5 bases, leaving 10 bases between them. Germline V gives CDR1 SGHRS, CDR2 YFSETQ. This CDR3 is built from 14 residues. DNA of the CDR3: TGCGCCAGCAGCTTGGCCGGATTGGGAGATACGCAGTATTTT. Protein sequence: CASSLAGLGDTQYF.

The gene calls are TRBV5-1 and TRBJ1-6; 12 bases are a match to TRBD1. Trimming removed 4 bases from V and 6 bases from J; junction bases left unmatched: 5. The CDR3 runs to 16 residues. From germline, CDR1 is SGHRS and CDR2 YFSETQ. In DNA form, the CDR3 reads TGCGCCAGCAGCCCTGGGACAGGGGGCGGTAATTCACCCCTCCACTTT. It translates to CASSPGTGGGNSPLHF.

The count of this clone is one. The chain carries TRBV5-1 and TRBJ2-5, with 7 bases aligning to TRBD2. The CDR3 loop spans 15 amino acids. Germline CDR1 is SGHRS and CDR2 is YFSETQ. V lost 5 bases, J lost 1 base, and 8 bases stayed unmatched. CDR3 sequence reads: CASRRPSGGQETQYF. CDR3 DNA sequence: TGCGCCAGCAGACGGCCGTCGGGGGGCCAAGAGACCCAGTACTTC.

This clone was observed a single time. The CDR3 is CASSDSASNSNYGYTF. The CDR3 DNA reads TGTGCCAGCAGTGACTCGGCCTCAAATTCTAACTATGGCTACACCTTC. The chain is built from TRBV6-4 and TRBJ1-2, with D uncertain. CDR1 is MRHNA and CDR2 is SNTAGT in the germline V gene. This CDR3 has 16 amino acids. V lost 0 bases, J lost 0 bases, and 11 bases lay in between.

V gene TRBV15 combines with J gene TRBJ2-2; no definite D call. The CDR3 contains 12 residues. V was shortened by 1 base and J by 5 bases, with 2 bases between the two germline ends. The germline V gene encodes CDR1 LNHNV and CDR2 YYDKDF (reference sequence). This chain's CDR3 is CATSRGTGELFF. CDR3 in DNA: TGTGCCACCAGCAGAGGGACCGGGGAGCTGTTTTTT.

This clone occurred a few times. The J gene is TRBJ2-4, the V gene TRBV11-2; D is undetermined. Germline lookup yields CDR1 SGHAT and CDR2 FQNNGV. The CDR3 extends over 14 amino acids. Trimming left V 2 bases short and J 2 bases short, with 7 bases between. CDR3 loop: CASSLWGPKNIQYF. In DNA, the CDR3 is TGTGCCAGCAGCTTATGGGGTCCCAAAAACATTCAGTACTTC. Full variable domain (missing parts from reference TRBV11-2 and TRBJ2-4): EAGVAQSPRYKIIEKRQSVAFWCNPISGHATLYWYQQILGQGPKLLIQFQNNGVVDDSQLPKDRFSAERLKGVDSTLKIQPAKLEDSAVYLCASSLWGPKNIQYFGAGTRLSVL.